A single sample gave rise to the 22 T cell receptor beta chains below, sequenced in a study of identical twins. TCRdb re-derived calls from the 5' RACE reads in MiXCR, one entry per CDR3 protein. In the table there are about 340,000 distinct CDR3 sequences, around 9% of which are singletons. Sequencing used naive T cells sorted from blood. These receptors originate from a woman aged 45-60 years in good health.

V and J are TRBV29-1 and TRBJ2-3; the D is unclear. The CDR3 spans 13 residues. The germline CDR1 and CDR2 sequences are SQVTM and ANQGSEA. V shed 1 base and J shed 7 bases, with 12 bases lying between them. CDR3 loop: CSVEGVASNTQYF. CDR3 sequence (DNA): TGCAGCGTTGAAGGGGTTGCCTCGAATACGCAGTATTTT.

The chain couples TRBV5-1 to TRBJ2-3, with TRBD1 matching over 8 bases. Germline-derived CDR1 and CDR2 are SGHRS and YFSETQ. The CDR3 runs 16 residues. J was trimmed by 2 bases and V by 3 bases; bases with no gene match: 8. This CDR3 is CASSSGTGIITDTQYF. CDR3 coding DNA: TGCGCCAGCAGCTCAGGGACAGGTATCATCACAGATACGCAGTATTTT.

This clonotype has more than one count but fewer than ten. This chain uses TRBV12-3 or TRBV12-4 with TRBJ1-2; unclear D gene. Trimming shortened V by 5 bases and J by 0 bases, and 13 bases separated the two germline ends. This CDR3 region has 15 residues. The CDR3 nucleotides are TGTGCCAGCAGTCCCACCCCTCTAGCTAACTATGGCTACACCTTC. It codes for CASSPTPLANYGYTF.

This clonotype occurred a few times. The chain links TRBV12-3 or TRBV12-4 to TRBJ2-1; tentatively, D is TRBD2 (5 bases). V was trimmed by 6 bases and J by 3 bases, leaving 15 bases between them. The CDR3 runs 15 residues. The CDR3 region has the DNA TGTGCCAGCAGCCCCTGGTTCGGGGTCTACAATGAGCAGTTCTTC. It yields the protein CASSPWFGVYNEQFF.

The rearrangement joins TRBV24-1 to TRBJ2-5, with D tentatively TRBD2 (6 bases). The CDR3 extends over 16 amino acids. Trimming pared 1 base from V and 1 base from J, leaving 12 bases between. CDR1 and CDR2 (germline): KGHDR, SFDVKD. The CDR3 DNA reads TGTGCCACCAGTGATTTCGGTAGCGGTCCCCAAGAGACCCAGTACTTC. Translating gives CATSDFGSGPQETQYF.

This clonotype was observed a few times. The chain couples TRBV7-9 to TRBJ1-1; D remains ambiguous. V was pared by 5 bases and J by 2 bases, with 15 bases between. The CDR3 loop spans 15 amino acids. Germline CDR1 reads SEHNR; CDR2 reads FQNEAQ (reference sequence). The CDR3: CASSTGGRTNTEAFF. CDR3 coding DNA: TGTGCCAGCAGCACTGGTGGACGGACCAACACTGAAGCTTTCTTT.

The genes are TRBV6-1 and TRBJ1-2; D is uncertain. V lost 4 bases, J lost 6 bases, and 9 bases lay in between. CDR3 size: 12 residues. CDR1 and CDR2 from the germline V gene are MNHNS and SASEGT. The CDR3 reads CASSAEVHGYTF. CDR3 bases: TGTGCCAGCAGTGCTGAGGTTCATGGCTACACCTTC.

CDR3 in DNA: TGTGCTAGTGGTCCACAGGGGACGAACACTGAAGCTTTCTTT. Protein: CASGPQGTNTEAFF. The chain is built from TRBV12-5 and TRBJ1-1; 7 bases line up with TRBD1. From germline, CDR1 is LGHNT and CDR2 FRNRAP. The V gene end was trimmed by 5 bases and the J gene end by 1 base; junction bases not matched to a gene: 4. The CDR3 is 14 residues long.

The chain joins TRBV2 to TRBJ2-7; TRBD1 matches 8 bases. Trimming took 6 bases from V and 11 from J; bases not matched to a gene: 9. This CDR3 is 12 amino acids long. Looked up from germline, CDR1 is SNHLY and CDR2 is FYNNEI. CDR3 residues: CASRGQVSTEYV. CDR3 DNA: TGTGCCAGCAGGGGACAGGTCTCCACGGAGTACGTC.

V gene TRBV5-1 combines with J gene TRBJ1-2; no firm D call. The CDR3 length is 13 residues. The V end was cut by 0 bases, the J end by 4 bases, with 7 bases between. From germline, CDR1 is SGHRS and CDR2 YFSETQ. In nucleotides, the CDR3 is TGCGCCAGCAGCTTGGTTTTGGGCTATGGCTACACCTTC. Translating it yields CASSLVLGYGYTF.

This chain connects TRBV19 to TRBJ1-1, with no clear D. The CDR3 is 11 residues long. Trimming took off 6 bases at V and 2 bases at J, with 4 bases between the two ends. The germline V gene has CDR1 LNHDA and CDR2 SQIVND (reference sequence). The CDR3 DNA sequence: TGTGCCAGTAGAACTAACACTGAAGCTTTCTTT. It yields the protein CASRTNTEAFF.

The rearrangement links TRBV3-1 to TRBJ2-1; no reliable D call. The CDR3 is made up of 12 amino acids. Trimming shortened V by 2 bases and J by 9 bases, and 8 bases separated the two germline ends. Per the germline V gene, CDR1 is LGHDT and CDR2 is YNNKEL (reference sequence). CDR3: CASSQWVGEQFF. The CDR3 DNA is TGTGCCAGCAGCCAATGGGTGGGTGAGCAGTTCTTC.

This clonotype showed up just a few times. V is TRBV20-1 and J is TRBJ2-3, with 14 bases aligning to TRBD2. CDR3 length equals 16 residues. Per germline, CDR1 DFQATT and CDR2 SNEGSKA (reference sequence). V was pared by 4 bases and J by 5 bases, with 8 bases of the junction left unmatched. The CDR3 DNA sequence: TGCAGTGCTACCTTGACTAGCGGGAGGGCCCGAGATACGCAGTATTTT. Translation: CSATLTSGRARDTQYF.

Concerning this clonotype: Sequence at one end of the junction differs from germline and may be a read error. V usage is TRBV11-2 and J usage is TRBJ2-1, with D possibly matching TRBD2 (5 bases). Germline CDR1 and CDR2: SGHAT and FQNNGV. The CDR3 runs to 14 residues. CDR3: CASSLASTYDEQFF. The CDR3 DNA follows: TGTGCCAGCAGCTTGGCTAGCACCTACGATGAGCAGTTCTTC.

The chain has TRBV7-9 and TRBJ2-4; D is tentatively TRBD1 or TRBD2 (6 bases each). The CDR3 extends over 15 amino acids. The V gene lost 6 bases and the J gene lost 0 bases, with 12 bases spanning the gap. The germline V gene has CDR1 SEHNR and CDR2 FQNEAQ (reference sequence). The CDR3 here is CASSRRGLAKNIQYF. CDR3 nucleotides: TGTGCCAGCAGTAGACGGGGGCTAGCCAAAAACATTCAGTACTTC.

This clonotype was counted many times. The CDR3: CASRTPSRFGELFF. The DNA of the CDR3 is TGCGCCAGCAGAACCCCTAGCCGTTTCGGGGAGCTGTTTTTT. The chain uses TRBV4-1 and TRBJ2-2, with D possibly TRBD2 on 5 matching bases. CDR1 MGHRA and CDR2 YSYEKL come from the germline V gene. The CDR3 extends over 14 amino acids. V dropped 6 bases and J dropped 7 bases, with 15 bases sitting between them.

This clonotype has a handful of counts. This chain joins TRBV4-1 and TRBJ1-5; D is perhaps TRBD1 (5 bases). The CDR3 is made up of 16 amino acids. V gave up 4 bases and J gave up 0 bases, with 13 bases separating them. Germline CDR1 MGHRA, CDR2 YSYEKL. CDR3 amino acids: CASSPATGASNQPQHF. Written as DNA, the CDR3 is TGCGCCAGCAGCCCAGCAACCGGGGCTAGCAATCAGCCCCAGCATTTT.

This clonotype was detected only a few times. The CDR3 DNA reads TGCAGTGCTAGAGGACAGCCCTATGGCAATCAGCCCCAGCATTTT. The encoded protein is CSARGQPYGNQPQHF. The chain uses TRBV20-1 and TRBJ1-5; the D gene is possibly TRBD1 (5 bases). Germline CDR1 and CDR2: DFQATT and SNEGSKA (reference sequence). The CDR3 spans 15 residues. Trimming left V 1 base short and J 2 bases short, with 12 bases between.

The CDR3 DNA follows: TGTGCCAGCAGCCTCCCGCGGAACACTGAAGCTTTCTTT. It yields the protein CASSLPRNTEAFF. The chain employs TRBV11-1 and TRBJ1-1; D remains ambiguous. Germline CDR1 is SGHAT and CDR2 is FQDESV (reference sequence). The ends were cut back, 5 bases at V and 1 base at J, with 8 bases in the middle. The CDR3 loop spans 13 amino acids.

This clonotype has at least ten counts. The rearrangement joins TRBV2 to TRBJ2-5; 7 nucleotides align to TRBD1. The CDR3 length is 11 residues. Trimming removed 11 bases from V and 7 bases from J; junction bases left unmatched: 7. Germline CDR1 SNHLY, CDR2 FYNNEI. The CDR3 protein is CAFEAGGTQYF. CDR3 DNA sequence: TGTGCCTTTGAGGCAGGGGGGACCCAGTACTTC.

This clonotype occurred many times. The chain links TRBV7-9 to TRBJ2-2; a possible D gene is TRBD2 (6 bases). Per the germline V gene, CDR1 is SEHNR and CDR2 is FQNEAQ (reference sequence). Trimming removed 4 bases at V and 3 bases at J, with 15 bases between. This CDR3 is 16 amino acids long. The CDR3 protein is CASSSPRDLDTGELFF. The DNA for the CDR3 is TGTGCCAGCAGCTCCCCCCGGGACTTGGACACCGGGGAGCTGTTTTTT. The full variable domain, completed using reference TRBV7-9 and TRBJ2-2, is DTGVSQNPRHKITKRGQNVTFRCDPISEHNRLYWYRQTLGQGPEFLTYFQNEAQLEKSRLLSDRFSAERPKGSFSTLEIQRTEQGDSAMYLCASSSPRDLDTGELFFGEGSRLTVL.

The genes are TRBV30 and TRBJ2-1; tentatively, D is TRBD1 or TRBD2 (6 bases each). V lost 0 bases to trimming and J lost 6 bases, with 9 bases between them. Germline CDR1 reads GTSNPN; CDR2 reads SVGIG (reference sequence). This CDR3 spans 13 amino acids. For the CDR3, the DNA is TGTGCCTGGAGTGTGGGGGGCGTCAATGAGCAGTTCTTC. This translates into CAWSVGGVNEQFF.